This TCR beta chain stems from a study of glioma-infiltrating T cells after dendritic cell vaccination (dated by TCRdb to the mid-2010s). Study-wide context: The cohort included around 15 glioblastoma patients drawn from Phase I and II dendritic cell vaccination trials, of whom 9 were newly diagnosed and 6 had recurrent disease. The vaccine consisted of monocyte-derived dendritic cells cultured about seven days with IL-4 and GM-CSF, then pulsed overnight with autologous tumor lysate. In glioblastoma patients vaccinated with dendritic cells, deep sequencing of TCR beta CDR3 regions served to measure tumor-infiltrating lymphocyte content and to compare repertoires between tumor and blood. Survival after dendritic cell vaccination was correlated with TCR sequencing metrics such as TIL content and the overlap between tumor and blood repertoires. Autologous tumor lysate-pulsed dendritic cell vaccination was administered to the patients between about 2003 and 2012. Three intradermal dendritic cell vaccine injections were administered to patients at biweekly intervals in the arm below the axilla. Study-wide conclusions, independent of this receptor: No direct relationship between TCR clonality and survival was found, suggesting a diverse polyclonal response may matter. The three-group TCR overlap response model was described as speculative and requiring prospective validation. The cohort was small and heterogeneous, with few patients having full blood and tumor sets and even fewer initial-recurrent tumor pairs. Higher estimated pretreatment TIL content predicted longer time to progression and overall survival after dendritic cell vaccination.

The immunoSEQ assay amplified TCRB CDR3 regions from around 2 micrograms of genomic DNA, or from all available DNA when less than that amount was available. For multiplex PCR, 60 forward primers for TCR V beta segments and 13 reverse primers for J beta segments were used. To estimate the number of reads per starting template, synthetic control templates were added to each sample at limiting dilution. The Illumina HiSeq System generated sequencing reads of 87 bp. The paper's data handling went like this. PCR and sequencing errors were removed by a nearest neighbor algorithm that merged closely related sequences. TCR overlap was defined as the percentage of unique tumor TCR beta sequences that were also found in the peripheral blood of the same patient. Sourced from immuneACCESS, this table was stored by TCRdb with only in-frame sequences that have V and J called. A share of the clones is absent; for the studies checked, an unresolved V gene accounts for under half, and the remainder has no known explanation. V and J calls and clone size follow that table, whereas D and trimming were derived from the DNA. In all, the sample holds 85,000 to 95,000 clones, and about nine tenths of those were seen once. Of the sample, 15% to 17% is held by the ten largest clones.

V and J are trimmed by 4 bases and 5 bases, and the gene matches miss 4 bases of the junction. The germline V gene specifies MNHNS as CDR1 and SASEGT as CDR2. The CDR3 measures 14 amino acids from cysteine to phenylalanine. The only DNA kept is the CDR3, 42 bases in frame from the first base. This clone was found a few times. Which antigen it targets is not known. Base-call qualities are not available, and no considerably larger clone is one nucleotide away. Selection of patients required sufficient residual fresh-frozen tumor tissue and over two years of available survival data. Although molecular status otherwise differed among the glioblastoma patients, no patient had an isocitrate dehydrogenase mutation. PBMC were collected before vaccination, two weeks after the third vaccination, and at tumor progression if tumor progression occurred. Genomic DNA was extracted with the Qiagen DNeasy Blood extraction Kit.

This chain joins TRBV6-1 to TRBJ1-2, with 10 middle bases fitting TRBD1. This sample comprised blood, obtained before dendritic cell vaccination. This TCR derives from a human donor with glioblastoma. The CDR3 corresponds to CASSATGGAYGYTF. In nucleotide form, the sequence is TGTGCCAGCAGTGCGACAGGGGGCGCATATGGCTACACCTTC.